The sample holds a few counts of the clone carrying this T cell receptor (beta chain). These data come from a study of blood T cells in healthy people across ages. The CDR3 is 17 amino acids. Germline assignment: CDR1 SGHDN and CDR2 FVKESK. V lost 0 bases to trimming and J lost 1 base, with 15 bases between them. The authors ran a second PCR of 7 to 11 cycles using a sample-barcoded 5' primer and a J-beta primer mix. Every sample produced at least 3 million CDR3-containing paired-end reads. MiXCR, run by TCRdb on the 5' RACE reads, gives a single entry per CDR3 protein. The sample consists of around 800,000 distinct CDR3 sequences, around two fifths of them appearing once.

The source of this sequence is a man aged 55-75 years in good health. V and J are TRBV14 and TRBJ2-5; D gene uncertain. The sequenced sample consisted of blood. The CDR3 protein is CASSQEVYPNPQETQYF. As DNA, the CDR3 is TGTGCCAGCAGCCAAGAAGTCTACCCTAATCCCCAAGAGACCCAGTACTTC.